This record concerns one T cell receptor beta chain sequence. The entry originates in a study of blood T cell repertoires in COVID-19. V dropped 0 bases and J dropped 1 base, with 7 bases sitting between them. CDR3 length: 14 amino acids. Germline V gives CDR1 SGHRS, CDR2 YFSETQ. Assignment of participants to cohorts was predicated upon participant-reported clinical history. Profiling relied on immunoSEQ multiplex PCR, and the TCRdb table lists in-frame clones only, not all of them. The table records 360,000 or so clones, about nine tenths of them present only once. The sample taken for sequencing was PBMCs or T cells enriched from blood (not recorded which). This sequence was found in a woman in her 30s who had recovered from COVID-19. The V gene is TRBV5-1, the J gene TRBJ2-5; D remains unclear. The CDR3 is CASSLGVSQETQYF. The CDR3 nucleotides read TGCGCCAGCAGCTTGGGTGTCAGCCAAGAGACCCAGTACTTC.